Shown below are 17 T cell receptor beta chains from a single sample sequenced in a study of OX40 agonist ivuxolimab in advanced cancers. Measured with immunoSEQ multiplex PCR; TCRdb has only the in-frame clones, and not every one. The table lists some 35,000 clones, about 80% of them singletons. The sequences come from CD4+ or CD8+ T cells sorted from blood, collected in a trial of the OX40 agonist ivuxolimab. The receptors originated from an adult with an advanced solid tumor such as melanoma, head and neck, liver or kidney cancer.

The chain couples TRBV7-7 to TRBJ2-5; possible D gene TRBD1, 5 bases. Trimming removed 2 bases at V and 4 bases at J, with 11 bases between. Germline assignment: CDR1 SSHAT and CDR2 FNYEAQ (reference sequence). CDR3 length: 14 residues. CDR3 loop: CASSLLRQGETQYF. The CDR3 DNA sequence: TGTGCCAGCAGCTTACTTAGGCAGGGAGAGACCCAGTACTTC.

This chain uses TRBV27 with TRBJ2-7, with 8 bases lining up with TRBD1. Germline V gene data show CDR1 as MNHEY and CDR2 as SMNVEV (reference sequence). This CDR3 has 14 residues. Trimming removed 7 bases from V and 5 bases from J; junction bases left unmatched: 10. CDR3 in amino acids: CASTLSTGADEQYF. DNA for the CDR3: TGTGCCAGCACTCTCTCGACAGGGGCGGACGAGCAGTACTTC.

V usage is TRBV10-3 and J usage is TRBJ2-1, with a tentative D call TRBD2 (7 bases). CDR1 and CDR2 (germline): ENHRY, SYGVKD. V shed 6 bases and J shed 6 bases, with 18 bases lying between them. The CDR3 has 15 residues. The DNA of the CDR3 is TGTGCCATCAGCCCGGGGGGCCTCCAATCCAATGAGCAGTTCTTC. This sequence encodes CAISPGGLQSNEQFF.

This clone appeared once. This chain uses TRBV5-1 with TRBJ2-5, with D unresolved. The CDR3 runs to 14 residues. The V gene lost 2 bases and the J gene lost 3 bases, with 11 bases spanning the gap. Germline V lookup: CDR1 SGHRS, CDR2 YFSETQ. The CDR3 loop is CASSFTARKETQYF. In nucleotides, the CDR3 is TGCGCCAGCAGCTTTACGGCACGAAAAGAGACCCAGTACTTC.

The V call is TRBV27, the J call TRBJ1-4, with TRBD1 matching over 9 bases. The V gene's germline CDR1 is MNHEY and CDR2 SMNVEV (reference sequence). Trimming cost V 6 bases and J 5 bases; bases outside gene matches: 7. The CDR3 is 15 residues long. CDR3 DNA: TGTGCCAGCAGCGCCGTGGGACAGGGAAATGAAAAACTGTTTTTT. Its translation is CASSAVGQGNEKLFF.

The chain combines TRBV14 with TRBJ2-3; the match to TRBD1 covers 7 bases. CDR1 and CDR2 (germline): SGHDN, FVKESK. The CDR3 contains 14 residues. The J segment lost 3 bases and the V segment lost 7 bases, leaving 7 bases of the junction unmatched. In DNA form, the CDR3 reads TGTGCCAGCAAGGGGACAGCCTCTACAGATACGCAGTATTTT. Amino acid sequence: CASKGTASTDTQYF.

The chain has TRBV7-3 and TRBJ2-3; 8 positions agree with TRBD1. The CDR3 sequence is 14 residues long. Trimming took 8 bases from V and 4 from J; bases not matched to a gene: 8. The germline gives CDR1 SGHTA, CDR2 FQGTGA. In nucleotides, the CDR3 is TGTGCCAGCGGAACAGGGGGTCGCGCAGATACGCAGTATTTT. It is translated as CASGTGGRADTQYF.

The gene calls are TRBV7-8 and TRBJ2-1; TRBD1 might be the D (6 bases). Germline V gene sequence: CDR1 SGHVS, CDR2 FQNEAQ. The CDR3 is 13 amino acids. V lost 5 bases and J lost 7, with 12 bases in between. CDR3 sequence: CASSPNRVNEQFF. The DNA of the CDR3 is TGTGCCAGCAGCCCGAACAGGGTGAATGAGCAGTTCTTC.

CDR3 loop: CASTSQSSGNTIYF. In DNA, the CDR3 is TGTGCCAGCACCTCTCAAAGCTCTGGAAACACCATATATTTT. The chain carries TRBV11-2 and TRBJ1-3, with D unresolved. The V gene lost 7 bases and the J gene lost 0 bases, with 10 bases spanning the gap. CDR1 is SGHAT and CDR2 is FQNNGV in the germline V gene. This CDR3 is 14 amino acids long.

The chain couples TRBV9 to TRBJ2-7; D is undetermined. The V gene lost 1 base and the J gene lost 0 bases, with 8 bases spanning the gap. This CDR3 region has 14 residues. The germline V gene encodes CDR1 SGDLS and CDR2 YYNGEE. The CDR3 region is CASSVTPGSYEQYF. In DNA, the CDR3 is TGTGCCAGCAGCGTAACCCCAGGCTCCTACGAGCAGTACTTC.

The chain is built from TRBV6-6 and TRBJ1-5; unclear D gene. Germline loops: CDR1 MNHNY, CDR2 SVGAGI (reference sequence). The CDR3 totals 15 residues. The V end was cut by 5 bases, the J end by 2 bases, with 13 bases between. The CDR3 nucleotides are TGTGCCAGCAGTACCTCGGGTAGAGGCAATCAGCCCCAGCATTTT. Protein: CASSTSGRGNQPQHF.

The chain is built from TRBV28 and TRBJ2-2; D is unclear. This CDR3 has 14 residues. V shed 9 bases and J shed 0 bases, with 11 bases lying between them. Germline CDR1 is MDHEN and CDR2 is SYDVKM. CDR3 sequence reads: CASIRAPNTGELFF. DNA of the CDR3: TGTGCCAGTATCCGGGCCCCGAACACCGGGGAGCTGTTTTTT.

V and J are TRBV30 and TRBJ1-5; 7 bases map to TRBD1. Trimming cost V 6 bases and J 1 base; bases outside gene matches: 9. Germline CDR1 and CDR2: GTSNPN and SVGIG (reference sequence). The CDR3 has 15 amino acids. CDR3 residues: CACSHPGQSNQPQHF. DNA of the CDR3: TGTGCCTGTTCTCATCCGGGACAGAGCAATCAGCCCCAGCATTTT.

The chain links TRBV10-3 to TRBJ2-2; D ambiguous. The CDR3 covers 14 residues. The V gene lost 3 bases and the J gene lost 4 bases, with 9 bases spanning the gap. From germline, CDR1 is ENHRY and CDR2 SYGVKD. For the CDR3, the DNA is TGTGCCATCAGTGACGGCTACACCACCGGGGAGCTGTTTTTT. It translates to CAISDGYTTGELFF.

Here the CDR3 reads CASSRASYNEQFF. In nucleotides, the CDR3 is TGTGCCAGCAGTAGGGCCTCCTACAATGAGCAGTTCTTC. The rearrangement joins TRBV28 to TRBJ2-1; D gene uncertain. This CDR3 is 13 amino acids long. Germline CDR1 and CDR2: MDHEN and SYDVKM. V lost 5 bases and J lost 0, with 5 bases in between.

This chain connects TRBV14 to TRBJ2-3; D ambiguous. The CDR3 contains 13 residues. Trimming took off 1 base at V and 4 bases at J, with 6 bases between the two ends. Germline assignment: CDR1 SGHDN and CDR2 FVKESK. CDR3 sequence (DNA): TGTGCCAGCAGCCAAGTAGATTCAGATACGCAGTATTTT. Translation: CASSQVDSDTQYF.

This clone occurred once. The V gene is TRBV7-6, the J gene TRBJ2-7, with D possibly matching TRBD2 (5 bases). Germline values: CDR1 SGHVS, CDR2 FNYEAQ. The V gene lost 1 base and the J gene lost 0 bases, with 10 bases spanning the gap. The CDR3 is 15 residues long. The CDR3 loop is CASSLDSASSYEQYF. Here the CDR3 DNA reads TGTGCCAGCAGCTTAGATAGCGCTAGCTCCTACGAGCAGTACTTC.